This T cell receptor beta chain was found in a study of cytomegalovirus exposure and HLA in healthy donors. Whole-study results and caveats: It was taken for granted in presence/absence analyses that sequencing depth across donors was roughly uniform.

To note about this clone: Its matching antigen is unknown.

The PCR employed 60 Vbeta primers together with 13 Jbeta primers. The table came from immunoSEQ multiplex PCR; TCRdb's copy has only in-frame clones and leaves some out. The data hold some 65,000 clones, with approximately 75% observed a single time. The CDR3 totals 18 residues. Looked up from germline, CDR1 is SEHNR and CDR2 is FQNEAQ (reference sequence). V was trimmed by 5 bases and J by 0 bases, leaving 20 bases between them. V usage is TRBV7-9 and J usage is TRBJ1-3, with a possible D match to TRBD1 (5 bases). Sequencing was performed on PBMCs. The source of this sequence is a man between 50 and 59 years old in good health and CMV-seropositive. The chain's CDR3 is CASSPLGGGPHSGNTIYF. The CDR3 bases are TGTGCCAGCAGCCCGCTGGGGGGTGGACCTCACTCTGGAAACACCATATATTTT.